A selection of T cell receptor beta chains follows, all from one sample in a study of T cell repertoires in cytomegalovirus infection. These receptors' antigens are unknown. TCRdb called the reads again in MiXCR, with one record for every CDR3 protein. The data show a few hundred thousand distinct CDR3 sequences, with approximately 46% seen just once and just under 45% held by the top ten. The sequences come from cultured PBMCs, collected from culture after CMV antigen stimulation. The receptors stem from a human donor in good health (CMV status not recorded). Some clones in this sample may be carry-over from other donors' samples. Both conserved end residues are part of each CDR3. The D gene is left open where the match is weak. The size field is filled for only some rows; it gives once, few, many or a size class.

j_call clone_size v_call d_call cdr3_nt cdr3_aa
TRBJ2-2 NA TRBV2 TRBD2 TGTGCCAGCTCACTAGCGGGGGACGAGGAGCTGTTTTTT CASSLAGDEELFF
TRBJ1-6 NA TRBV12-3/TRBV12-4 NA TGTGCCAGCAGGACCCGACAGAGTTCACCCCTCCACTTT CASRTRQSSPLHF
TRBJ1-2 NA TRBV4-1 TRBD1 TGCGCCAGCAGCCAAGAACAGGGGCCCTATGGCTACACCTTC CASSQEQGPYGYTF
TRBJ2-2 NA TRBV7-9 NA TGTGCCAGCGGAAATCGGGCCGGGGAGCTGTTTTTT CASGNRAGELFF
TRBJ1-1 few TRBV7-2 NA TGTGCCAGCAGCTCCTTAATGCTGAGCACTGAAGCTTTCTTT CASSSLMLSTEAFF
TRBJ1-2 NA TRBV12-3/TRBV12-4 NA TGTGCCAGCAGTCCTCTGGACCGCTATGGCTACACCTTC CASSPLDRYGYTF
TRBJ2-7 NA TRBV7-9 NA TGTGCCAGCAGCCAATCCTTAGCCGTCTACGAGCAGTACTTC CASSQSLAVYEQYF
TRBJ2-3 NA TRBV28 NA TGTGCCAGCAGGAGTCCAGGAGGGGGCACAGATACGCAGTATTTT CASRSPGGGTDTQYF
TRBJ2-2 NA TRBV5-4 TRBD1 TGTGCCAGCAGCTCCGGGACAGGGGTAGGGAACACCGGGGAGCTGTTTTTT CASSSGTGVGNTGELFF
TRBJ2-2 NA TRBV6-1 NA TGTGCCAGCCCCCCGGGCTTATTCAAAGACACCGGGGAGCTGTTTTTT CASPPGLFKDTGELFF
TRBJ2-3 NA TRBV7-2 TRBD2 TGTGCCAGCAGCCCGGGACTAGCGGGGGGGACTCGGTATTTT CASSPGLAGGTRYF
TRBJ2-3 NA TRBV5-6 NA TGTGCCAGCAGCCGCAAAACCCCTAGCACAGATACGCAGTATTTT CASSRKTPSTDTQYF
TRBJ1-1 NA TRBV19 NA TGTGCCAGCCAGGATGGGGTGGGCACTGAAGCTTTCTTT CASQDGVGTEAFF
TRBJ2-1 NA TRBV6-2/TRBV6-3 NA TGTGCCAGCAGCCCACGGGGGCGGAGTGAGCAGTTCTTC CASSPRGRSEQFF
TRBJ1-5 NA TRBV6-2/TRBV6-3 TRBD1 TGTGCCATTTCGGACAGGGGGCGCGTAAGCAATCAGCCCCAGCATTTT CAISDRGRVSNQPQHF
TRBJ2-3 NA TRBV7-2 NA TGTGCCAGCAGCTTTTGGGCAGATACGCAGTATTTT CASSFWADTQYF
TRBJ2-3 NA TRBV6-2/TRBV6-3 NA TGTGCCAGCAGTTACTCGGCACCGACAGATACGCAGTATTTT CASSYSAPTDTQYF
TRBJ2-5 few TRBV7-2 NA TGTGCCAGCAGCGCCTCACTAGCTCTCAAAGAGACCCAGTACTTC CASSASLALKETQYF
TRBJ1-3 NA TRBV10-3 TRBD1 TGTGCCATGGGGACAGGAGTCTCTGGAAACACCATATATTTT CAMGTGVSGNTIYF
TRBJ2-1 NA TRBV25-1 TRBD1 TGTGCCAGCAAGGGGGACAGGGGGTGGAATGAGCAGTTCTTC CASKGDRGWNEQFF
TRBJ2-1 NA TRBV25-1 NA TGTGCCAGCAGTGAGGATAGCGGCTACATCGTCTTCCACAATGAGCAGTTCTTC CASSEDSGYIVFHNEQFF
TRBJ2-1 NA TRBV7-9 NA TGTGCCAGCCTTCACGGGCGGTTGGATGAGCAGTTCTTC CASLHGRLDEQFF
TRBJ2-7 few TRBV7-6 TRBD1 TGTGCCAGCAGCCACCGGGACAGGGGCCACGAGCAGTACTTC CASSHRDRGHEQYF
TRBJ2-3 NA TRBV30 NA TGTGCCTGGGAAAGGGGGACTAACACAGATACGCAGTATTTT CAWERGTNTDTQYF
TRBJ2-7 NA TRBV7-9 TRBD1 TGTGCCTTTTCCCGCCGGGACAGCCCCTACGAGCAGTACTTC CAFSRRDSPYEQYF
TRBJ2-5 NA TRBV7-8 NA TGTGCCAGCAGCTTGTCGATTGAGGGGGGGCGAAAGACCCAGTACTTC CASSLSIEGGRKTQYF
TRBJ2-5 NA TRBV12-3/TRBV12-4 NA TGTGCCAGCAGTCCCCCTGGGCGATTGGAGACCCAGTACTTC CASSPPGRLETQYF
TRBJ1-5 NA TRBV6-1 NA TGTGCCAGCAGTGGGTTGGCAGGATATAGCAATCAGCCCCAGCATTTT CASSGLAGYSNQPQHF
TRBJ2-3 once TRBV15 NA TGTGCCACCAGCAGAGTGGGGCCAAGCACAGATACGCAGTATTTT CATSRVGPSTDTQYF
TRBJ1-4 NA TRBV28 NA TGTGCCAGTTATCAAGAGATGGGGGGAAAACTGTTTTTT CASYQEMGGKLFF
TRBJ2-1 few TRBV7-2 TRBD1 TGTGCCAGCAGGGTACCGGGACAGGGGGTTTACAATGAGCAGTTCTTC CASRVPGQGVYNEQFF
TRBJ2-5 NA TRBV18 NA TGTGCCAGCTCACCACAGGGACCCGCAGAGACCCAGTACTTC CASSPQGPAETQYF
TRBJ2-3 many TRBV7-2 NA TGTGCCAGCAGCCCCGGACAATCAGATACGCAGTATTTT CASSPGQSDTQYF
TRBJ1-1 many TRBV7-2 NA TGTGCCAGCAGCTACGAGATGAACACTGAAGCTTTCTTT CASSYEMNTEAFF
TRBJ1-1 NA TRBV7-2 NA TGTGCCAGCAGCTTAGATTCATGGGGAGCTGAAGCTTTCTTT CASSLDSWGAEAFF
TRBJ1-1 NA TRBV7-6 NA TGTGCCAGCAGCTTAGGATCACAGGCCACTGAAGCTTTCTTT CASSLGSQATEAFF
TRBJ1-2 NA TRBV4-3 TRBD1 TGCGCCAGCAGCCAGAGGACAGGGAGGCGGGGTGGCTACACCTTC CASSQRTGRRGGYTF
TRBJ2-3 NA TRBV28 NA TGTGCCAGCAGTAAGGGTAGGGTGTTCGGCACAGATACGCAGTATTTT CASSKGRVFGTDTQYF
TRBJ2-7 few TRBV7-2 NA TGTGCCAGCAGCCCGGGCAGGTTTGGTTTGGAGCAGTACTTC CASSPGRFGLEQYF
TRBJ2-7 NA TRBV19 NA TGTGCCAGTAGTATACAACCGGGACACGACGTTTTTTTGCAGTACTTC CASSIQPGHDVFLQYF
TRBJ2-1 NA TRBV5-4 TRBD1 TGTGCCAGCAGCGTTGACAGGGGGGACTACAATGAGCAGTTCTTC CASSVDRGDYNEQFF
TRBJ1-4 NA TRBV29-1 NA TGCAGCGTTGAAACTTGGTGGTGTGAAAAACTGTTTTTT CSVETWWCEKLFF
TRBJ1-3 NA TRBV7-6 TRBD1 TGTGCCAGCAGCTCAGCCCTTACAGGGGTAGACACCATATATTTT CASSSALTGVDTIYF
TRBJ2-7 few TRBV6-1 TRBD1 TGTGCCAGCAGACCCGGGACAGGGACCTACGAGCAGTACTTC CASRPGTGTYEQYF
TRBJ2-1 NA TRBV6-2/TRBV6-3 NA TGTGCCAGCAGTTACTCCCTCCGGGCCCAGTTCTTC CASSYSLRAQFF
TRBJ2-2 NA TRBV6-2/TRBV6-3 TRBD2 TGTGCCAGCAGTTACACTAGCGGGGGGGCCGAGACCGGGGAGCTGTTTTTT CASSYTSGGAETGELFF
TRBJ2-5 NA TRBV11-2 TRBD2 TGTGCCAGCAGCCCCACAATAGCGGGGGGAGTCCGAGAGACCCAGTACTTC CASSPTIAGGVRETQYF